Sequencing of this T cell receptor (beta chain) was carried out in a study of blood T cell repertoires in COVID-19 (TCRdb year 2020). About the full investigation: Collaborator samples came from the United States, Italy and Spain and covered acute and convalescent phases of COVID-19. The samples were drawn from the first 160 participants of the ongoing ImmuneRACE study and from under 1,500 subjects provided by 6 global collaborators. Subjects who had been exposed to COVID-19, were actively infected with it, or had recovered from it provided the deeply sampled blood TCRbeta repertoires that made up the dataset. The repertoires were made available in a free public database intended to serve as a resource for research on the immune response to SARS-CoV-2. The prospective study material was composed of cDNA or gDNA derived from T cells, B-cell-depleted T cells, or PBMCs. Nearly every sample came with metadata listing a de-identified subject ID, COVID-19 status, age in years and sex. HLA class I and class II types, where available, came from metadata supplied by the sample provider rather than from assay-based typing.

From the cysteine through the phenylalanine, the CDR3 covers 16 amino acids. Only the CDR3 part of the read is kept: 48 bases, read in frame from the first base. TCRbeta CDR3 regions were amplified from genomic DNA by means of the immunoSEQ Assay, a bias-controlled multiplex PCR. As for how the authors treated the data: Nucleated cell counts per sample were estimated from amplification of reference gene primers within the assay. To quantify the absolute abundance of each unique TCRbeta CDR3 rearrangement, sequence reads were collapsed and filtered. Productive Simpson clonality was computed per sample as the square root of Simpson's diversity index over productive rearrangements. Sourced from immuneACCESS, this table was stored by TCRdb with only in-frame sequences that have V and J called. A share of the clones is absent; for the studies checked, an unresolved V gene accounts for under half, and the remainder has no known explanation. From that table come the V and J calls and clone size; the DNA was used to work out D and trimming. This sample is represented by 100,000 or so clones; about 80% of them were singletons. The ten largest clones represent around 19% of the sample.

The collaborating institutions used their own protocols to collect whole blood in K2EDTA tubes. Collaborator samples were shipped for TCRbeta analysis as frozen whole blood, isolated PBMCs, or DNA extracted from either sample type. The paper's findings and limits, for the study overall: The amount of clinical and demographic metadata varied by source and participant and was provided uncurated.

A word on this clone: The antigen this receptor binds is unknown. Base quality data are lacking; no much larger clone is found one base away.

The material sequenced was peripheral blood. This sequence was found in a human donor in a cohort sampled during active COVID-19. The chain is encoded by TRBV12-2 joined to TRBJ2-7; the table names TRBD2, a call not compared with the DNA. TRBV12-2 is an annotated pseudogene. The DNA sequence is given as TGTGCAAGTCGCGTGACACCGGGACTAGCGGGAGACGAGCAGTACTTC. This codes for CASRVTPGLAGDEQYF.